The rows below give T cell receptor beta chains drawn from one sample of a study of cytomegalovirus exposure and HLA in healthy donors. Assay used: immunoSEQ multiplex PCR; TCRdb lists only in-frame clones, some missing. The sample's table shows approximately 30,000 clones. What was sequenced was PBMCs. The receptor set was obtained from a man in his forties in good health and CMV-seronegative. CDR3s include the opening cysteine and the closing phenylalanine or tryptophan. D genes are given only for firm matches. Not every row has a clone size; where given, it reads once, few, many or a size class.

>TRBJ2-1|TRBD2|TRBV18|.
TGTGCCAGCTCACCACCCGGCGGGAGGGGTGAGCAGTTCTTC
CASSPPGGRGEQFF
>TRBJ1-2|.|TRBV28|.
TGTGCCAGCAGCCAGGGGTCTAACTATGGCTACACCTTC
CASSQGSNYGYTF
>TRBJ2-5|.|TRBV4-3|.
TGCGCCAGCAGCCAAGCTCTTTCCGGGCAGGGGTCCGAGACCCAGTACTTC
CASSQALSGQGSETQYF
>TRBJ2-7|.|TRBV5-5|.
TGTGCCAGCAGCTTGGCCGGGTCGTTCCCCTACGAGCAGTACTTC
CASSLAGSFPYEQYF
>TRBJ1-4|.|TRBV5-4|.
TGTGCCAGCAGCGTACGGGGTAATGAAAAACTGTTTTTT
CASSVRGNEKLFF
>TRBJ2-2|.|TRBV30|.
TGTGCCTGGCTGGTAGCCGGGTGGAACACCGGGGAGCTGTTTTTT
CAWLVAGWNTGELFF
>TRBJ1-2|.|TRBV5-1|.
TGCGCCAGCAGCCCTGACGGGGCTAACTATGGCTACACCTTC
CASSPDGANYGYTF
>TRBJ2-7|.|TRBV18|.
TGTGCCAGCTCACCACTCGTATCCTACGAGCAGTACTTC
CASSPLVSYEQYF
>TRBJ2-6|.|TRBV5-1|.
TGCGCCAGCAGCGCTAATCAGGGACTTCACTCTGGGGCCAACGTCCTGACTTTC
CASSANQGLHSGANVLTF
>TRBJ2-2|TRBD1|TRBV7-9|.
TGTGCCAGCAGACCCAAGGGCAGGGGGCTGACCGGGGAGCTGTTTTTT
CASRPKGRGLTGELFF
>TRBJ2-7|TRBD2|TRBV30|.
TGTGCCTGGAGCCTTGATAGTAGCGGGAGCGGGCAGTACTTC
CAWSLDSSGSGQYF
>TRBJ1-1|TRBD1|TRBV7-9|.
TGTGCCAGCAGCTGGGGAAACAGGGGGGGGGACACTGAAGCTTTCTTT
CASSWGNRGGDTEAFF
>TRBJ1-2|.|TRBV29-1|.
TGCAGCGTTAAGGACAGCCTTGGCTATGGCTACACCTTC
CSVKDSLGYGYTF
>TRBJ2-4|.|TRBV7-9|.
TGTGCCAGCAGCCTAAAGTTGAGGGACATTCAGTACTTC
CASSLKLRDIQYF
>TRBJ2-3|TRBD1|TRBV5-1|.
TGCGCCAGCAGCCCCGAGGGACAGGCGGCAGATAAGCAGTATTTT
CASSPEGQAADKQYF
>TRBJ2-1|.|TRBV20-1|.
TGCAGTGCTGAGGAGCGGAGTAAGCAGTTCTTC
CSAEERSKQFF
>TRBJ2-5|TRBD2|TRBV7-7|.
TGTGCTAGCAGCTTAGGTTTGGCGGGAGGTCCGAAAGAGACCCAGTACTTC
CASSLGLAGGPKETQYF
>TRBJ2-7|TRBD1|TRBV6-5|.
TGTGCCAGCAGGGGACAGGGGGGGACCTACGAGCAGTACTTC
CASRGQGGTYEQYF
>TRBJ2-1|TRBD1|TRBV4-2|.
TGTGCCAGCAGCCAAGAGTCGGACAGGACAGGTGAGCAGTTCTTC
CASSQESDRTGEQFF
>TRBJ2-7|.|TRBV7-2|.
TGTGCCAGCAGCCCGGACTCCATCACCCCCTACGAGCAGTACTTC
CASSPDSITPYEQYF
>TRBJ2-7|TRBD1|TRBV9|.
TGTGCCAGCAGCAACCAACCCCGGACAGGGGCGAACGAGCAGTACTTC
CASSNQPRTGANEQYF
>TRBJ1-5|TRBD1|TRBV4-1|.
TGCGCCAGCAGCCAACCTACAGGGGGTAGCAATCAGCCCCAGCATTTT
CASSQPTGGSNQPQHF
>TRBJ2-7|.|TRBV4-3|.
TGCGCCAGCAGCCAAGGGCTCGGGCTAGCTGGCGAGCAGTACTTC
CASSQGLGLAGEQYF
>TRBJ1-1|TRBD1|TRBV7-9|.
TGTGCCAGCAGCTCCCGGACAGGGGGACCGAACACTGAAGCTTTCTTT
CASSSRTGGPNTEAFF
>TRBJ2-7|.|TRBV25-1|.
TGTGCCAGCAGTGACTACTCCTACGAGCAGTACTTC
CASSDYSYEQYF
>TRBJ2-7|.|TRBV11-3|.
TGTGCCAGCAGCTTAGGTAGACTCTCCTACGAGCAGTACTTC
CASSLGRLSYEQYF
>TRBJ2-3|.|TRBV4-2|.
TGTGCCAGCAGCCAAGATCTCGGCACAGATACGCAGTATTTT
CASSQDLGTDTQYF
>TRBJ2-5|TRBD2|TRBV19|.
TGTGCCAGTAGCCAGCTGGGGACTAGCGGGAGTCAGACCCAGTACTTC
CASSQLGTSGSQTQYF
>TRBJ2-7|.|TRBV2|.
TGTGCCAGCAGTGAAGCGCTCGGAGGGCAGTACTTC
CASSEALGGQYF
>TRBJ1-2|.|TRBV6-1|.
TGTGCCAGCACTCCAAATCCGGGACTAGTGGTAGGCTACACCTTC
CASTPNPGLVVGYTF
>TRBJ1-3|TRBD1|TRBV9|.
TGTGCCAGCAGCAGGGGACAGTCCTCTGGAAACACCATATATTTT
CASSRGQSSGNTIYF
>TRBJ2-3|TRBD2|TRBV5-1|.
TGCGCCAGCAGCCCTGGGAGAATAGCGGGAGACACAGATACGCAGTATTTT
CASSPGRIAGDTDTQYF
>TRBJ2-7|TRBD2|TRBV5-1|.
TGCGCCAGCAGCCCCTGGACTAGCGGGAGCCCTTACGAGCAGTACTTC
CASSPWTSGSPYEQYF
>TRBJ1-1|.|TRBV14|.
TGTGCCAGCAGCCGCCGGGGGGGCGGGACTGAAGCTTTCTTT
CASSRRGGGTEAFF
>TRBJ1-2|.|TRBV5-4|.
TGTGCCAGCAGCTTGGAAGGCGGGATCTATGGCTACACCTTC
CASSLEGGIYGYTF
>TRBJ1-2|.|TRBV7-9|.
TGTGCCAGCAGCTTAGTACAGATCGCTGGGGGCTACACCTTC
CASSLVQIAGGYTF
>TRBJ2-3|.|TRBV4-3|.
TGCGCCAGCAGCCAGATGGCTAGCACAGATACGCAGTATTTT
CASSQMASTDTQYF
>TRBJ1-1|TRBD1|TRBV28|.
TGTGCCAGCACCACACTGACAGGGGTGAACACTGAAGCTTTCTTT
CASTTLTGVNTEAFF
>TRBJ2-1|TRBD2|TRBV19|.
TGTGCCAGTAGTTACTGGCGGGAGAAGAATGAGCAGTTCTTC
CASSYWREKNEQFF
>TRBJ2-6|TRBD1|TRBV7-2|.
TGTGCCAGCAGCCCCTACCGACAGGGTCTGGCTGGGGCCAACGTCCTGACTTTC
CASSPYRQGLAGANVLTF
>TRBJ1-2|.|TRBV30|.
TGTGCCTGGAGTGTACCCTCCCGACGGGAGGCCTATGGCTACACCTTC
CAWSVPSRREAYGYTF
>TRBJ2-5|TRBD1|TRBV6-6|.
TGTGCCAGCAGTTTATACAGGGGCGGGGAGACCCAGTACTTC
CASSLYRGGETQYF
>TRBJ2-1|.|TRBV11-3|.
TGTGCCAGCAGCTTCCCAGGGTTAGGCAATGAGCAGTTCTTC
CASSFPGLGNEQFF
>TRBJ2-7|TRBD2|TRBV29-1|.
TGCAGCGTTGCTAGACTAGCGGGGTCATACGAGCAGTACTTC
CSVARLAGSYEQYF
>TRBJ1-5|.|TRBV19|.
TGTGCCAGTAGTATAAGAAGCGGGGACGGACAGCCCCAGCATTTT
CASSIRSGDGQPQHF
>TRBJ2-7|.|TRBV19|.
TGTGCCAGTAGTATTTCCACGGTGACTGCCTACGAGCAGTACTTC
CASSISTVTAYEQYF
>TRBJ2-5|.|TRBV7-2|.
TGTGCCAGCAGCTTAGCGCCCAGGGGGGAAGAGACCCAGTACTTC
CASSLAPRGEETQYF
>TRBJ1-2|.|TRBV6-1|.
TGTGCCAGCAGTGAAGGGGGCTGGGCTAACTATGGCTACACCTTC
CASSEGGWANYGYTF
>TRBJ2-7|.|TRBV11-3|medium-sized
TGTGCCAGCAGCTTAACCGCTGGGGGGGAGCAGTACTTC
CASSLTAGGEQYF
>TRBJ1-3|.|TRBV13|.
TGTGCCAGCAGCCAGGGCATGGGAGGAAACACCATATATTTT
CASSQGMGGNTIYF
>TRBJ1-2|.|TRBV28|.
TGTGCCAGCAGTTTGTCTTATGGCTACACCTTC
CASSLSYGYTF
>TRBJ1-2|.|TRBV5-1|.
TGCGCCAGCAGCCCGGACAGATTCAACTATGGCTACACCTTC
CASSPDRFNYGYTF
>TRBJ2-5|.|TRBV4-2|.
TGTGCCAGCAGCCAAGTATCTAGCCGGGAGACCCAGTACTTC
CASSQVSSRETQYF
>TRBJ2-2|.|TRBV18|.
TGTGCCAGCAACCCCAAGGGGGTAACCGGGGAGCTGTTTTTT
CASNPKGVTGELFF
>TRBJ1-5|TRBD1|TRBV18|.
TGTGCCAGCTCACCGCCGGGACAGGGGAGTCAGCCCCAGCATTTT
CASSPPGQGSQPQHF
>TRBJ2-3|TRBD2|TRBV4-2|.
TGTGCCAGCAGCCCGGGGACTAGCGGGACAGATACGCAGTATTTT
CASSPGTSGTDTQYF
>TRBJ2-2|TRBD1|TRBV18|.
TGTGCCAGCTCACCGAGACAGGGACACACCGGGGAGCTGTTTTTT
CASSPRQGHTGELFF
>TRBJ2-7|.|TRBV9|.
TGTGCCAGCAGCGTAGAGTCTCGGGAGACCTCTGAGCAGTACTTC
CASSVESRETSEQYF
>TRBJ2-3|.|TRBV6-1|.
TGTGCCAGCAGTGAAGTCTCCACAGATACGCAGTATTTT
CASSEVSTDTQYF
>TRBJ1-2|.|TRBV2|.
TGTGCCAGCAGTTACAGTGACAGTAACTATGGCTACACCTTC
CASSYSDSNYGYTF